The TCR beta chain described here comes from a study of T cells after yellow fever vaccination. A 5'RACE template-switching step, the method used to make TCR cDNA, added a universal primer site and UMIs. MiXCR, applied by TCRdb to the 5' RACE reads, yields one record per CDR3 protein. This sample has some 120,000 distinct CDR3 sequences, with 12% to 15% found just once. Findings and limits, study-wide: Primary-vaccination clones mostly resurfaced post-booster (more than 95% CD4, about 87% CD8). The presence of abundant clonotypes contaminating from the bulk population was possible in FACS-sorted repertoires. A weaker secondary response peaked on day 5, the primary on day 15.

Details on this clonotype: Its target is unknown.

The sequence was obtained from a man between 18 and 29 years old who received the YFV17D yellow fever vaccine. This sample comprised CD8+ T cells sorted from PBMCs, obtained 5 days after the yellow fever booster vaccination.

This CDR3 reads CASSSPWAGHVETQYF. The CDR3 DNA sequence: TGTGCCAGCAGCTCCCCCTGGGCGGGACACGTAGAGACCCAGTACTTC. This chain connects TRBV11-2 to TRBJ2-5; TRBD1 or TRBD2 may be the D gene (6 bases each). The V end lost 4 bases, the J end lost 4 bases, and 19 bases lay between the germline ends. This CDR3 region has 16 residues. CDR1 and CDR2 from the germline V gene are SGHAT and FQNNGV.